This T cell receptor beta chain was recorded in a study of T cells in Graves' hyperthyroidism and ophthalmopathy. CDR3 length: 16 amino acids. CDR1 and CDR2 from the germline V gene are SGHVS and FNYEAQ. Trimming removed 5 bases at V and 0 bases at J, with 14 bases between. Regions amplified from RNA transcripts were the TCR beta CDR3 regions. A first-round RT-PCR of the TCR CDR3 used the HTBI primer set. TCRdb itself ran the multiplex PCR reads through MiXCR, one entry per CDR3 protein. The table shows 450,000 to 700,000 distinct CDR3 sequences, with approximately 44% occurring only once. With respect to this clonotype: Its antigen is as yet unknown.

Whole-study findings and limits: Progression to ophthalmopathy was predicted a median of about 6.6 months early.

The TCR was taken from an adult woman with Graves' disease, either hyperthyroidism or ophthalmopathy (not recorded which). V gene TRBV7-6 combines with J gene TRBJ1-3; D may be TRBD1 (6 bases). Input material: peripheral blood or thyroid tissue (not recorded which). The CDR3 region is CASSPRQDYSGNTIYF. CDR3 nucleotide sequence: TGTGCCAGCAGCCCCCGACAGGACTACTCTGGAAACACCATATATTTT.